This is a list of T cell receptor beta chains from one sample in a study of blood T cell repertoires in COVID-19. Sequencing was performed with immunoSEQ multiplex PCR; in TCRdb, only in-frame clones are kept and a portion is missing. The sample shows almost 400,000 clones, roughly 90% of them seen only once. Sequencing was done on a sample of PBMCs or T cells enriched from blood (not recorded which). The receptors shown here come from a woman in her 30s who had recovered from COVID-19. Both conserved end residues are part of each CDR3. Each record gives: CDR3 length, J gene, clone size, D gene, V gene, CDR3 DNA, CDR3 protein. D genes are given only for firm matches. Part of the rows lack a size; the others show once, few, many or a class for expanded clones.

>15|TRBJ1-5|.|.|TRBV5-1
TGCGCCAGCAGCTTGGATCCAGGGGGCAATCAGCCCCAGCATTTT
CASSLDPGGNQPQHF
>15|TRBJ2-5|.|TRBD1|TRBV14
TGTGCCAGCAGCCAAGATCTTTGGCAGGGGGTGACCCAGTACTTC
CASSQDLWQGVTQYF
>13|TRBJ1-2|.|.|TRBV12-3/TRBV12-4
TGTGCCAGCAGTCTGGGCCCCGACTATGGCTACACCTTC
CASSLGPDYGYTF
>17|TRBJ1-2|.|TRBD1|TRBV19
TGTGCCAGTAGTCCCCGATCTGACAGGGTCGCTAACTATGGCTACACCTTC
CASSPRSDRVANYGYTF
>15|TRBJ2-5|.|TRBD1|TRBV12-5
TGTGCTAGTGGTCCCGGACAGGATCGGTTCGAGACCCAGTACTTC
CASGPGQDRFETQYF
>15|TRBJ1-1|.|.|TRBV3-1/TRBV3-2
TGTGCCAGCAGCCCCGTTCGGGTGAGGGCCACTGAAGCTTTCTTT
CASSPVRVRATEAFF
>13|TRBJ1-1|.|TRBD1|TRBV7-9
TGTGCCAGCAGCCTCTCAGGGGGTACTGAAGCTTTCTTT
CASSLSGGTEAFF
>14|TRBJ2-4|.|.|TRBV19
TGTGCCAGTGGCTCGACAGACATTAAAAACATTCAGTACTTC
CASGSTDIKNIQYF
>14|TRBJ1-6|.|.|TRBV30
TGTGCCTGGAGTACGGTCCAAAATAATTCACCCCTCCACTTT
CAWSTVQNNSPLHF
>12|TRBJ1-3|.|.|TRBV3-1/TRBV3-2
TGTGCCAGCAGCCAACCTCGAAACACCATATATTTT
CASSQPRNTIYF
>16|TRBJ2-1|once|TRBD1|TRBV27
TGTGCCAGCAGTTCCTCCTTCGGGACAGGGGTATTAAGGCAGTTCTTC
CASSSSFGTGVLRQFF
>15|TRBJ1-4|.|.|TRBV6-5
TGTGCCAGCAGGAGCTTTGGCAGACGGGGTGAAAAACTGTTTTTT
CASRSFGRRGEKLFF
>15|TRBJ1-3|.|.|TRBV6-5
TGTGCCAGCAGCTTAAAAAGGGGATCTGGAAACACCATATATTTT
CASSLKRGSGNTIYF
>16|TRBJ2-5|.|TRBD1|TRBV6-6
TGTGCCAGCAGTTACCCCGCGGGACAGGGAGGCGAGACCCAGTACTTC
CASSYPAGQGGETQYF
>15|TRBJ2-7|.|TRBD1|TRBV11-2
TGTGCCAGCAGCTCAGCGGGACAGGGGAGGTGGGAGCAGTACTTC
CASSSAGQGRWEQYF
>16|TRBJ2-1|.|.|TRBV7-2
TGTGCCAGCAGCTTATCTTCCGCGCTCCCAATCAATGAGCAGTTCTTC
CASSLSSALPINEQFF
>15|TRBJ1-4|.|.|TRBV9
TGTGCCAGCAGCGACGGCCCGGGACACTCAGAAAAACTGTTTTTT
CASSDGPGHSEKLFF
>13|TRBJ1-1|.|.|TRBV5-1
TGCGCCAGCAGCGTACAGATAAACACTGAAGCTTTCTTT
CASSVQINTEAFF
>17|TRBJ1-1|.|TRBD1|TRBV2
TGTGCCAGCTTCCCTACAGGGGGCTTAAGGCGGAACACTGAAGCTTTCTTT
CASFPTGGLRRNTEAFF
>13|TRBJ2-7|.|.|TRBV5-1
TGCGCCAGCAGCTTAGGGGTAAGCTACGAGCAGTACTTC
CASSLGVSYEQYF
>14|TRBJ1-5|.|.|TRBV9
TGTGCCAGCAGCGTAGCAGGAGGGAGTCAGCCCCAGCATTTT
CASSVAGGSQPQHF
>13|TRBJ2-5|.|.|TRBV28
TGTGCCAGCAGAAGGACATTCCAAGAGACCCAGTACTTC
CASRRTFQETQYF
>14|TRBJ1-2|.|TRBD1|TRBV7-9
TGTGCCAGCAGCCCCGGGACAGTCGATTATGGCTACACCTTC
CASSPGTVDYGYTF
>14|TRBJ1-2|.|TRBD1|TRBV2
TGTGCCAGCAGACGACAGGGGGCGGGTTATGGCTACACCTTC
CASRRQGAGYGYTF
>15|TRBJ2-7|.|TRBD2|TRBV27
TGTGCCAGCAGTTTCAACCCTACGGGGGGTAACGAGCAGTACTTC
CASSFNPTGGNEQYF
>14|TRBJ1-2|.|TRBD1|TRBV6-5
TGTGCCAGCAGCAGGGACAGGGTTAACTATGGCTACACCTTC
CASSRDRVNYGYTF
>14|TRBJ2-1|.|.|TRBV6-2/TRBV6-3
TGTGCCAGCAGTTACTCGAGGGGACACCTTGAGCAGTTCTTC
CASSYSRGHLEQFF
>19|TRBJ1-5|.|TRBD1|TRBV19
TGTGCCAGTAGTGGTGAACAGGGGGCATGGAAGATGGGGAATCAGCCCCAGCATTTT
CASSGEQGAWKMGNQPQHF
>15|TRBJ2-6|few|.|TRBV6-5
TGTGCCAGCAGTAAGACTAGGTCTGGGGCCAACGTCCTGACTTTC
CASSKTRSGANVLTF
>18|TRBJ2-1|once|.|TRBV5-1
TGCGCCAGCAGCTCTCTAGGGGGAGGGCTCGCCGGGGGAAATGAGCAGTTCTTC
CASSSLGGGLAGGNEQFF
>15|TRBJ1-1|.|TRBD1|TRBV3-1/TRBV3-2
TGTGCCAGCAGCCAGGAGAGGACAGGGTTGACAGAAGCTTTCTTT
CASSQERTGLTEAFF
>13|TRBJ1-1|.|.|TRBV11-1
TGTGCCAGCAGCAATCCCGGTGCTACTGAAGCTTTCTTT
CASSNPGATEAFF
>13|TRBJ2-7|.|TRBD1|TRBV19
TGTGCCAGCGGACAGGGGAGCTCCTACGAGCAGTACTTC
CASGQGSSYEQYF
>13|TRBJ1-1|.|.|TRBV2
TGTGCCAGCACCACCGAAGGGGTCACTGAAGCTTTCTTT
CASTTEGVTEAFF
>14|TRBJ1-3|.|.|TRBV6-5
TGTGCCAGCAGTTTCGGGATGTCAGGAAACACCATATATTTT
CASSFGMSGNTIYF
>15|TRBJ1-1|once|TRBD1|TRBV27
TGTGCCAGCAGTTCCCGACAGGGGACCGACACTGAAGCTTTCTTT
CASSSRQGTDTEAFF
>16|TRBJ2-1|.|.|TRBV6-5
TGTGCCAGCAGTTACCCGTCGCGGGCTACCTACAATGAGCAGTTCTTC
CASSYPSRATYNEQFF
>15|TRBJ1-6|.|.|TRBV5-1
TGCGCCAGCAGTCGAAGCGGGACGGGGAATTCACCCCTCCACTTT
CASSRSGTGNSPLHF
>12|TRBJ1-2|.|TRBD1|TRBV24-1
TGTGCCACCGAGGACAGGGGCTATGGCTACACCTTC
CATEDRGYGYTF
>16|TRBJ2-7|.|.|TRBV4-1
TGCGCCAGCAGCCAAGAACGGCTAGGAGCCTCCTACGAGCAGTACTTC
CASSQERLGASYEQYF
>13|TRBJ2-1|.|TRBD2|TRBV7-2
TGTGCCAGCAGCTTAGGACTAGCCAATGAGCAGTTCTTC
CASSLGLANEQFF
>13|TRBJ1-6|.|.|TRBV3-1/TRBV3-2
TGTGCCAGCAGCCATAAATTAAATTCACCCCTCCACTTT
CASSHKLNSPLHF
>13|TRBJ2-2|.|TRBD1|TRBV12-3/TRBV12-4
TGTGCCAGCAGTTACAGGGGCACCGGGGAGCTGTTTTTT
CASSYRGTGELFF
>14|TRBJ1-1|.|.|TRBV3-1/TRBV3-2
TGTGCCAGCAGCTCCTCTACGCCGAACACTGAAGCTTTCTTT
CASSSSTPNTEAFF
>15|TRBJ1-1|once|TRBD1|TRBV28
TGTGCCAGCAGTTTACTCACAGGGGTCGGCACTGAAGCTTTCTTT
CASSLLTGVGTEAFF
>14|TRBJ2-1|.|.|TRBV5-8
TGTGCCAGCAGCCCAGACCGGGGTTACAATGAGCAGTTCTTC
CASSPDRGYNEQFF
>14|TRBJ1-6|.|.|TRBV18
TGTGCCAGCTCACAAACTAAGGGGGATTCACCCCTCCACTTT
CASSQTKGDSPLHF
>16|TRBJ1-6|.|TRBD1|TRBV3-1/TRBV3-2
TGTGCCAGCAGCCCCACAGGGGCTGACGTGCCGGGTCCCCTCCACTTT
CASSPTGADVPGPLHF
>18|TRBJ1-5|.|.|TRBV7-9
TGTGCCAGCAGCTTAGGGGCTGGTGCTTTTGCAAGCAATCAGCCCCAGCATTTT
CASSLGAGAFASNQPQHF
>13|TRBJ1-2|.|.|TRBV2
TGTGCCAGCAGGAGGGACAAAAACTATGGCTACACCTTC
CASRRDKNYGYTF
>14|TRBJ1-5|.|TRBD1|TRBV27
TGTGCCAGCCGACAGGGGGCCAGCAATCAGCCCCAGCATTTT
CASRQGASNQPQHF
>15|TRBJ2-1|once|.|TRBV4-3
TGCGCCAGCAGCCAAGAGTCGGGAGTTTGGGGTGAGCAGTTCTTC
CASSQESGVWGEQFF
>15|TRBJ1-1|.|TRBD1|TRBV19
TGTGCCAGTAGTACCGGGACAGTCATGAACACTGAAGCTTTCTTT
CASSTGTVMNTEAFF
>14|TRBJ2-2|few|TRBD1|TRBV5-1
TGCGCCAGCAGCCGGACAGGGAACACCGGGGAGCTGTTTTTT
CASSRTGNTGELFF
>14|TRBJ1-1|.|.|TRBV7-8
TGTGCCAGCAGCTTAGGATCAGGATACACTGAAGCTTTCTTT
CASSLGSGYTEAFF
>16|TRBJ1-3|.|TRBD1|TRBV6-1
TGTGCCAGCAGTGAGTCCCCAGGGGGCACTGGAAACACCATATATTTT
CASSESPGGTGNTIYF
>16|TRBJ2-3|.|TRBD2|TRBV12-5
TGTGCTAGTGGTTTTGGGACTAGCGGGAGATTTGATACGCAGTATTTT
CASGFGTSGRFDTQYF
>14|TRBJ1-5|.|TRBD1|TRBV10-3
TGTGCCATCAGGGGGGACAGCCCCAATCAGCCCCAGCATTTT
CAIRGDSPNQPQHF
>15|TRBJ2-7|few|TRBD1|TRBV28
TGTGCCAGCAGTTTATCGGGACAGTCCCTACGCGAGCAGTACTTC
CASSLSGQSLREQYF
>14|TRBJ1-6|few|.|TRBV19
TGTGCCAGTAGTCCTCAGGGTTTAGTTTCACCCCTCCACTTT
CASSPQGLVSPLHF